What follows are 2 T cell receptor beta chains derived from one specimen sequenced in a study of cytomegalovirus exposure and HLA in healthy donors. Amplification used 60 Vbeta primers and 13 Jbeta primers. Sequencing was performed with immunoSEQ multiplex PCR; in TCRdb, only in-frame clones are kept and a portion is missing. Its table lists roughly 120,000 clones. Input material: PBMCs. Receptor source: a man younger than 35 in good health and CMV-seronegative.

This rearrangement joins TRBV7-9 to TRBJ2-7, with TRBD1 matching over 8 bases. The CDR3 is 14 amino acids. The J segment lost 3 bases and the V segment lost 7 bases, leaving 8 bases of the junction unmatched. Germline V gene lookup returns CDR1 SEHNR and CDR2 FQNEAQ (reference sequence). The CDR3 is CASTLTGAVYEQYF. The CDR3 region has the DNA TGTGCCAGCACTCTGACAGGGGCGGTCTACGAGCAGTACTTC.

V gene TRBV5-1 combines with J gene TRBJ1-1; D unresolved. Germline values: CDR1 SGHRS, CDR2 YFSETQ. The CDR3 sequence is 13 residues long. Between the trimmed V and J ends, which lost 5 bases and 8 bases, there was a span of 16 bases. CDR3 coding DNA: TGCGCCAGCAGTCCCGGGTCACGCGGGGAAGCTTTCTTT. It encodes CASSPGSRGEAFF.